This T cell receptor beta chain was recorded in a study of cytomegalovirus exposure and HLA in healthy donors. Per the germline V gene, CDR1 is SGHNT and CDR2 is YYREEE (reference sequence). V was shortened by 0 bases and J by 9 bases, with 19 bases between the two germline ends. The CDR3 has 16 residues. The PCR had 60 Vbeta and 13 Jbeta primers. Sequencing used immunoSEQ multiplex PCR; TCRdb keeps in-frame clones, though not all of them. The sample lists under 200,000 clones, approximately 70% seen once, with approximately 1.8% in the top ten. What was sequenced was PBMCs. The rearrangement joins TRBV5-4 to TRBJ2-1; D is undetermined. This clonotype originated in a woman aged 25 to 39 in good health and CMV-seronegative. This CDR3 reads CASSLGATPHSGEQFF. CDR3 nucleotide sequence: TGTGCCAGCAGCTTGGGAGCAACCCCCCACAGTGGTGAGCAGTTCTTC.